This T cell receptor (beta chain) appears in the sequencing data of a study of blood T cell repertoires in COVID-19. Turning to the study itself: Specimens from acute and convalescent COVID-19 originated in the United States, Italy and Spain. Sample material is recorded as cDNA or gDNA derived from T cells, B-cell-depleted T cells, or PBMCs.

Original processing notes: The authors estimated nucleated cell counts from reference gene primer amplification. Sequencing used immunoSEQ multiplex PCR; TCRdb keeps in-frame clones, though not all of them. V, J and clone size were drawn from that table, and D and trimming were deduced from the DNA. Among a few hundred thousand clones listed, more than 75% were seen once. The ends were cut back, 6 bases at V and 5 bases at J, with 13 bases in the middle. The CDR3 is 13 amino acids. CDR1 and CDR2 (germline): MNHEY, SMNVEV (reference sequence). Sequenced sample: peripheral blood. This receptor was identified in a man aged 40-55 years who had recovered from COVID-19. The V call is TRBV27, the J call TRBJ2-5; unclear D gene. For the CDR3, the DNA is TGTGCCAGCAGCCGGCGGTTATACGAGACCCAGTACTTC. Encoded protein: CASSRRLYETQYF.